These 26 T cell receptor beta chains were all obtained from the same sample, sequenced in a study of cytomegalovirus exposure and HLA in healthy donors (TCRdb year 2017). Libraries came from the immunoSEQ multiplex PCR assay. For the multiplex PCR, a mixture combining 60 forward primers for TCR Vbeta segments and 13 reverse primers for TCR Jbeta segments was used. The table comes from immuneACCESS by way of TCRdb, which keeps in-frame sequences with V and J called. Part of the clones is missing from these tables; in studies checked, under half for an unresolved V gene and the rest for unknown reasons. The sample records 110,000 or so clones, over 65% of which are singletons. The ten largest make up roughly 12% of the sample. The sequenced sample was PBMCs. The receptors come from a woman aged 45-65 years in good health and CMV-seropositive.

V and J are TRBV4-2 and TRBJ2-6; D not certain. The V and J ends lost 0 bases and 0 bases respectively, with 6 bases between them. The CDR3 is 16 amino acids. Germline lookup yields CDR1 LGHNA and CDR2 YNFKEQ. The CDR3: CASSQDRYSGANVLTF. The CDR3 coding sequence is TGTGCCAGCAGCCAAGATCGGTACTCTGGGGCCAACGTCCTGACTTTC.

CDR3 nucleotides: TGTGCCAGCACCTCAGGGGGGAACACTGAAGCTTTCTTT. The encoded protein is CASTSGGNTEAFF. The genes are TRBV28 and TRBJ1-1, with TRBD1 matching 7 bases. The CDR3 has 13 residues. CDR1 MDHEN and CDR2 SYDVKM come from the germline V gene. The V gene end was trimmed by 7 bases and the J gene end by 1 base; junction bases not matched to a gene: 3.

This chain uses TRBV7-2 with TRBJ1-5; D may be TRBD1 (6 bases). Trimming took 5 bases from V and 1 from J, leaving 12 bases between them. From germline, CDR1 is SGHTA and CDR2 FQGNSA. The CDR3 loop spans 15 amino acids. The CDR3 DNA reads as TGTGCCAGCAGCCAGGACAGCACCAGCAATCAGCCCCAGCATTTT. This sequence encodes CASSQDSTSNQPQHF. Full variable domain (missing parts from reference TRBV7-2 and TRBJ1-5): GAGVSQSPSNKVTEKGKDVELRCDPISGHTALYWYRQSLGQGLEFLIYFQGNSAPDKSGLPSDRFSAERTGGSVSTLTIQRTQQEDSAVYLCASSQDSTSNQPQHFGDGTRLSIL.

The gene calls are TRBV30 and TRBJ1-5, with D possibly being TRBD1 (5 bases). V was clipped by 1 base and J by 2 bases, with 6 bases between them. The length of the CDR3 is 13 residues. Per germline, CDR1 GTSNPN and CDR2 SVGIG (reference sequence). CDR3 protein: CAWSGGGNQPQHF. The CDR3 DNA reads as TGTGCCTGGAGTGGGGGGGGCAATCAGCCCCAGCATTTT.

The rearrangement uses TRBV27 and TRBJ2-3, with D maybe TRBD2 (5 bases). CDR3 length equals 17 residues. V was shortened by 5 bases and J by 2 bases, with 20 bases between the two germline ends. The germline V gene encodes CDR1 MNHEY and CDR2 SMNVEV (reference sequence). CDR3 sequence (DNA): TGTGCCAGCAGTGCCCCTAGTCGAGCGGAAACCACAGATACGCAGTATTTT. The encoded protein is CASSAPSRAETTDTQYF.

The rearrangement links TRBV28 to TRBJ2-3, with 7 bases lining up with TRBD2. Germline lookup yields CDR1 MDHEN and CDR2 SYDVKM. V was pared by 5 bases and J by 6 bases, with 11 bases of the junction left unmatched. This CDR3 comprises 15 residues. For the CDR3, the DNA is TGTGCCAGCAGTCTACACCTGGTGGGAGGGGATACGCAGTATTTT. Translation: CASSLHLVGGDTQYF.

The V gene is TRBV4-2, the J gene TRBJ2-1; 7 bases fit TRBD2. Germline CDR1 LGHNA, CDR2 YNFKEQ. After removal of 1 base from V and 3 bases from J, the junction contained 3 bases not matched to a gene. The CDR3 is made up of 15 amino acids. The CDR3: CASSQAERGYNEQFF. The CDR3 DNA is TGTGCCAGCAGCCAAGCTGAGCGGGGCTACAATGAGCAGTTCTTC.

This clone was recorded once. The chain combines TRBV7-2 with TRBJ1-1; possibly TRBD1 for D (5 bases). The V end lost 2 bases, the J end lost 4 bases, and 14 bases lay between the germline ends. This CDR3 region has 15 residues. Germline loops: CDR1 SGHTA, CDR2 FQGNSA. The CDR3 sequence: CASSLSAGMGTEAFF. DNA for the CDR3: TGTGCCAGCAGCTTATCGGCAGGGATGGGCACTGAAGCTTTCTTT. The full variable domain, rest sourced from reference TRBV7-2 and TRBJ1-1, is GAGVSQSPSNKVTEKGKDVELRCDPISGHTALYWYRQSLGQGLEFLIYFQGNSAPDKSGLPSDRFSAERTGGSVSTLTIQRTQQEDSAVYLCASSLSAGMGTEAFFGQGTRLTVV.

V usage is TRBV4-3 and J usage is TRBJ2-1, with D possibly being TRBD1 (6 bases). The germline V and J ends were trimmed by 1 base and 3 bases, with 19 bases remaining between them. The CDR3 spans 18 residues. Germline V gene data show CDR1 as LGHNA and CDR2 as YSLEER. The CDR3 DNA follows: TGCGCCAGCAGCCAAGTCGCTGGAGAGGGGGACAACTACAATGAGCAGTTCTTC. The encoded protein is CASSQVAGEGDNYNEQFF.

This chain joins TRBV28 and TRBJ1-4; 10 positions match TRBD1. The CDR3 runs to 15 residues. Trimming cost V 5 bases and J 6 bases; bases outside gene matches: 6. Germline V gives CDR1 MDHEN, CDR2 SYDVKM. The CDR3 DNA follows: TGTGCCAGCAGTGCCTCCGGGACAGGGGATGAAAAACTGTTTTTT. Protein product: CASSASGTGDEKLFF.

This clone was observed once. The V gene is TRBV5-6, the J gene TRBJ2-1; 7 bases fit TRBD2. The CDR3 contains 16 residues. CDR1 and CDR2 (germline): SGHDT, YYEEEE. V shed 4 bases and J 0 bases; nucleotides not matched to a gene: 7. The CDR3 spells CASSLNGRLSYNEQFF. The CDR3 DNA follows: TGTGCCAGCAGCCTCAACGGGAGGCTCTCCTACAATGAGCAGTTCTTC. Variable domain in full (rest from reference TRBV5-6 and TRBJ2-1): DAGVTQSPTHLIKTRGQQVTLRCSPKSGHDTVSWYQQALGQGPQFIFQYYEEEERQRGNFPDRFSGHQFPNYSSELNVNALLLGDSALYLCASSLNGRLSYNEQFFGPGTRLTVL.

The rearrangement uses TRBV5-6 and TRBJ1-2, with 8 positions matching TRBD1. Germline assignment: CDR1 SGHDT and CDR2 YYEEEE. The CDR3 is 14 amino acids. Trimming took 3 bases from V and 1 from J; bases not matched to a gene: 2. DNA of the CDR3: TGTGCCAGCAGCTCGGGGACAGGTAACTATGGCTACACCTTC. Translated, it gives CASSSGTGNYGYTF.

The chain links TRBV14 to TRBJ2-1; TRBD2 matches 9 bases. This CDR3 region has 17 residues. Germline assignment: CDR1 SGHDN and CDR2 FVKESK. The V and J ends lost 0 bases and 7 bases, in that order; junction bases with no gene match: 10. CDR3 nucleotides: TGTGCCAGCAGCCAAGACCGAGGTAGCGGGAGTAGGAATGAGCAGTTCTTC. This gives the protein CASSQDRGSGSRNEQFF. The variable domain in full, completed from reference TRBV14 and TRBJ2-1, reads EAGVTQFPSHSVIEKGQTVTLRCDPISGHDNLYWYRRVMGKEIKFLLHFVKESKQDESGMPNNRFLAERTGGTYSTLKVQPAELEDSGVYFCASSQDRGSGSRNEQFFGPGTRLTVL.

The chain employs TRBV2 and TRBJ2-7, with D possibly TRBD1 on 6 matching bases. Trimming took off 6 bases at V and 0 bases at J, with 9 bases between the two ends. This CDR3 comprises 13 residues. Germline assignment: CDR1 SNHLY and CDR2 FYNNEI. The CDR3 DNA reads as TGTGCCAGCAGGAGGGACATCTCCTACGAGCAGTACTTC. Its translation is CASRRDISYEQYF.

The chain employs TRBV28 and TRBJ1-5; D is unresolved. Germline loops: CDR1 MDHEN, CDR2 SYDVKM. This CDR3 has 16 amino acids. V lost 7 bases to trimming and J lost 0 bases, with 16 bases between them. CDR3 DNA: TGTGCCAGCATGATACGGGAAAGGTATAGCAATCAGCCCCAGCATTTT. Amino acids: CASMIRERYSNQPQHF.

This clone was observed a single time. This chain connects TRBV7-9 to TRBJ2-3; D remains ambiguous. Trimming removed 5 bases at V and 0 bases at J, with 12 bases between. Germline V gives CDR1 SEHNR, CDR2 FQNEAQ (reference sequence). The CDR3 is made up of 15 amino acids. In nucleotides, the CDR3 is TGTGCCAGCAGCCATCGGTTACCCAGCACAGATACGCAGTATTTT. This sequence encodes CASSHRLPSTDTQYF.

This clone occurred a few times. This chain connects TRBV5-1 to TRBJ2-7, with D possibly matching TRBD1 (6 bases). Looked up from germline, CDR1 is SGHRS and CDR2 is YFSETQ. This CDR3 spans 13 amino acids. The ends were cut back, 2 bases at V and 6 bases at J, with 12 bases in the middle. In DNA, the CDR3 is TGCGCCAGCAGCTTCGCTAGGGGGACCGAGCAGTACTTC. Translating it yields CASSFARGTEQYF.

CDR3 DNA sequence: TGTGCCAGTAGTGAGGGAGGGTGGGAGACCCAGTACTTC. Translating it yields CASSEGGWETQYF. The chain employs TRBV19 and TRBJ2-5; 7 nucleotides line up with TRBD2. Looked up from germline, CDR1 is LNHDA and CDR2 is SQIVND (reference sequence). The CDR3 loop spans 13 amino acids. Losses at the gene ends were 5 bases for V and 5 bases for J; bases not matched to a gene: 5.

This clone was found a few times. This CDR3 is CAWSVGGWVNTEAFF. The DNA for the CDR3 is TGTGCCTGGAGTGTAGGGGGCTGGGTGAACACTGAAGCTTTCTTT. The chain links TRBV30 to TRBJ1-1, with TRBD1 matching 7 bases. There are 15 residues in the CDR3. Germline V gene data show CDR1 as GTSNPN and CDR2 as SVGIG (reference sequence). The V gene end was trimmed by 0 bases and the J gene end by 0 bases; junction bases not matched to a gene: 4.

The DNA for the CDR3 is TGTGCCAGCAGCACCGGGACAGGAGGTCCACCCCTCCACTTT. Translated: CASSTGTGGPPLHF. The chain has TRBV7-2 and TRBJ1-6, with 8 bases lining up with TRBD1. The junction had 8 bases not matched to a gene; V was cut back by 5 bases and J by 11 bases. Germline CDR1 is SGHTA and CDR2 is FQGNSA. This CDR3 has 14 amino acids.

The chain is built from TRBV2 and TRBJ1-3, with a weak D call TRBD1 (5 bases). CDR1 and CDR2 from the germline V gene are SNHLY and FYNNEI. The CDR3 has 15 amino acids. The V end lost 7 bases, the J end lost 0 bases, and 13 bases lay between the germline ends. CDR3 protein: CASNGQSSSGNTIYF. CDR3 nucleotides: TGTGCCAGCAATGGACAATCTAGCTCTGGAAACACCATATATTTT.

The rearrangement joins TRBV5-8 to TRBJ1-1, with a tentative D call TRBD1 (5 bases). From germline, CDR1 is SGHTS and CDR2 YDEGEE. CDR3 length equals 17 residues. The V and J ends lost 1 base and 1 base respectively, with 17 bases between them. CDR3 DNA: TGTGCCAGCAGCTTGAGGCAGGGCACCTTAACGAACACTGAAGCTTTCTTT. Amino acids: CASSLRQGTLTNTEAFF.

The CDR3 protein is CASKTGGQPQHF. The CDR3 DNA reads TGTGCCAGCAAGACGGGGGGTCAGCCCCAGCATTTT. The rearrangement uses TRBV28 and TRBJ1-5, with D perhaps TRBD1 (5 bases). Germline-derived CDR1 and CDR2 are MDHEN and SYDVKM. CDR3 size: 12 residues. V shed 7 bases and J shed 6 bases, with 10 bases lying between them.

The V gene is TRBV28, the J gene TRBJ1-1, with a tentative D call TRBD1 (5 bases). V was clipped by 1 base and J by 0 bases, with 12 bases between them. Germline-derived CDR1 and CDR2 are MDHEN and SYDVKM. The CDR3 is 16 amino acids. CDR3: CASSLFRGSLNTEAFF. For the CDR3, the DNA is TGTGCCAGCAGTTTATTTAGGGGCAGTCTGAACACTGAAGCTTTCTTT.

The chain combines TRBV6-5 with TRBJ1-1; D is possibly TRBD1 (5 bases). V was trimmed by 3 bases and J by 0 bases, leaving 11 bases between them. The CDR3 has 15 residues. Per germline, CDR1 MNHEY and CDR2 SVGAGI. CDR3 protein: CASSYGGVMNTEAFF. The CDR3 bases are TGTGCCAGCAGTTATGGGGGGGTGATGAACACTGAAGCTTTCTTT.

The chain links TRBV29-1 to TRBJ1-1; D remains unclear. V was cut by 2 bases and J by 4 bases, with 14 bases left in between. There are 14 residues in the CDR3. Germline CDR1 is SQVTM and CDR2 is ANQGSEA. The DNA of the CDR3 is TGCAGCGTTGAAAGGACGGGAACCCCCACTGAAGCTTTCTTT. Translation gives CSVERTGTPTEAFF.